Included here is one TCR beta chain sequence, with context. Its antigen is currently not known. The CDR3 holds 16 amino acids from the cysteine to the phenylalanine. DNA for this receptor is not on file. Reading the germline V gene gives CDR1 SGHVS and CDR2 FQNEAQ. The data were produced on a NextSeq 550. The Human TCR Profiling Kit (MiLaboratory) was used to make UMI-labeled 5' RACE TRB cDNA libraries. The full amount of extracted RNA was used for cDNA synthesis, and the full amount of resulting cDNA was used for PCR amplification. Libraries were prepared in parallel using an identical number of PCR cycles. The original methods were these. About 48,000 +/- 9,800 unique UMI-labeled TRB cDNA molecules per library were extracted with MIGEC and MiXCR, with at least two reads per UMI required. On average, roughly 40,000 +/- 10,000 functional in-frame TRB CDR3 nucleotide clonotypes lacking stop codons were found per library. Diversity metrics, including normalized Shannon-Wiener and Chao1, were computed in VDJtools after downsampling to 5000 UMI-labeled TRB molecules per sample. VDJtools was used to calculate clonotype-size-weighted physicochemical properties of the central five CDR3 residues, namely interaction energy, strength, volume and Kidera factor 4. TCRdb reprocessed the raw reads; every CDR3 protein sequence is a single record, and DNA is not supplied. The V and J calls and clone size come from TCRdb's table, not from the authors' own analysis. This sample's listing comprises 55,000 to 65,000 distinct CDR3 sequences. The biggest ten clones account for 4.3% of the sample.

This sample was included in a study of CXCR3-negative and CXCR3-positive naive CD8 T cells (dated 2019 in TCRdb). As for the study more broadly: Roughly 150 million TRB reads were obtained in total, roughly 1.5 +/- 0.3 million reads per library. The diversity and physicochemical repertoire analyses included approximately ten donors pooled from two independent experiments. TRBV-TRBJ cluster analysis included naive subsets from 5 donors and memory cells from 3 donors.

Each CD8+ T cell subset was flow-sorted in triplicate, with 300,000 or so cells per subset placed directly into RLT lysis buffer. Naive CD8+ T cells were defined stringently as CD45RO-CCR7+CD27+CD95- to exclude memory contaminants. Peripheral blood mononuclear cells were isolated from buffy coats by standard density gradient centrifugation. A FACSAria III was used to flow-sort naive CXCR3-negative and CXCR3-positive CD8+ T cells. An RNeasy Mini Kit was used to extract total RNA from the sorted cells. On the study overall, not on this receptor specifically: TRBV-TRBJ usage was similar between naive CXCR3-negative and CXCR3-positive cells from the same donor, while memory cells showed distinct patterns. TRB CDR3s from CXCR3-positive naive cells showed higher hydrophobicity (lower Kidera factor 4), lower energy, and higher strength and volume indices than CXCR3-negative naive cells. Repertoire diversity was comparably high in both naive subsets but much lower in memory CD8+ T cells. Because surface CD5, which is linked to self-reactivity in mice, was comparable between the naive subsets, TCR interaction strength was also inferred from the physicochemical properties of TRB CDR3s. CXCR3 expression partially decreased after cryopreservation, so most assays used freshly isolated PBMCs.

The TCR was taken from a human donor in good health. Some clones in this sample may be carry-over from other donors' samples. The rearrangement combines TRBV7-8 with TRBJ2-7; TCRdb designates TRBD1, a call that cannot be tested without DNA. The sequenced sample was naive CXCR3- CD8+ T cells from blood. Per the publication, the cell subset or site label means: CD45RO-CCR7+CD27+CD95- naive CD8+ T cells lacking CXCR3 (TNR3-). The CDR3 region reads CASSPEGAAGSHEQYF.